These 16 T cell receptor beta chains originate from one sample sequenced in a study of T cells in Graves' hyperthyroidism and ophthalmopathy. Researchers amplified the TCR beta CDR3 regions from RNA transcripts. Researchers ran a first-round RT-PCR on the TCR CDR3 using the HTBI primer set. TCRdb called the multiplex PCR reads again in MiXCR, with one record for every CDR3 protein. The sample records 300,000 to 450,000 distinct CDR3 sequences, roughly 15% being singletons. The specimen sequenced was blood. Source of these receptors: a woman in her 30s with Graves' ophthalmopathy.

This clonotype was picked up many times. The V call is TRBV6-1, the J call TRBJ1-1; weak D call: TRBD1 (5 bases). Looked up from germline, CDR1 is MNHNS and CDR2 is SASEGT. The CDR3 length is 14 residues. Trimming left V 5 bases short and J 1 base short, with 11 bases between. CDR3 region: CASSHLGRNTEAFF. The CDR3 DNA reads TGTGCCAGCAGTCACCTGGGACGGAACACTGAAGCTTTCTTT.

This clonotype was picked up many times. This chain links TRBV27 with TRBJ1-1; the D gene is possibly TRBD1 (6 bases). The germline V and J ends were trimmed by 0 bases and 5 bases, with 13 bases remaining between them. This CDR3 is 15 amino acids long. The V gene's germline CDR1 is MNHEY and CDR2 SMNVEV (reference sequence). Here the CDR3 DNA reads TGTGCCAGCAGTTTATCGCGGGGGGCTTGGACTGAAGCTTTCTTT. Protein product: CASSLSRGAWTEAFF.

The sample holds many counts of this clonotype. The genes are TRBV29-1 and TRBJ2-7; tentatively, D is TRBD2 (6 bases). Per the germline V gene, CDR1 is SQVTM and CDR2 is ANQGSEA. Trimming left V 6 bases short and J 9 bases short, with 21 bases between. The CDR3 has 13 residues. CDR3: CSVIAAERLGQYF. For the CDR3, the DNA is TGCAGCGTCATAGCGGCTGAACGGTTGGGGCAGTACTTC.

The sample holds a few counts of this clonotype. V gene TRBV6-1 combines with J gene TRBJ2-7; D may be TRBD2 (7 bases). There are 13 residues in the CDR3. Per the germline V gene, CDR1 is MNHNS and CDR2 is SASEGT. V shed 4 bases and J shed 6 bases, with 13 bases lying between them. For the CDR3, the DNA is TGTGCCAGCAGTGTACCGGGGGGCTCCGAGCAGTACTTC. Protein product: CASSVPGGSEQYF.

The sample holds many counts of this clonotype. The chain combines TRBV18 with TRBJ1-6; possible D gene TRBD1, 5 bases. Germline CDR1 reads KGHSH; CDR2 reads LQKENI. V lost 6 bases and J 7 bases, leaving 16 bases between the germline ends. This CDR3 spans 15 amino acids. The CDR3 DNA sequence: TGTGCCAGCTCCCGTCGGACAATTTTCAATTCACCCCTCCACTTT. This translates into CASSRRTIFNSPLHF.

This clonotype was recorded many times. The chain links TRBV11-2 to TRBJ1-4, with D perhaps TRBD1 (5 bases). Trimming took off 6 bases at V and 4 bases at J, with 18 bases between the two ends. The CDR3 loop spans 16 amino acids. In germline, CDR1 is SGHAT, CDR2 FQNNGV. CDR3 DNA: TGTGCCAGCAGTTCGGGACCGACTACGGGTAATGAAAAACTGTTTTTT. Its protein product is CASSSGPTTGNEKLFF. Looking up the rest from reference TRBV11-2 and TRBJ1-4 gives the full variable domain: EAGVAQSPRYKIIEKRQSVAFWCNPISGHATLYWYQQILGQGPKLLIQFQNNGVVDDSQLPKDRFSAERLKGVDSTLKIQPAKLEDSAVYLCASSSGPTTGNEKLFFGSGTQLSVL.

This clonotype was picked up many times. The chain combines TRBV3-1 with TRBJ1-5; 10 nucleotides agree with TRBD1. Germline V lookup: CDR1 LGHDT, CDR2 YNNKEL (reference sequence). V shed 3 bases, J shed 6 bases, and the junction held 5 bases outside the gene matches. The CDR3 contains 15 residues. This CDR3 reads CASSQGQGSSQPQHF. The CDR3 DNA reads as TGTGCCAGCAGCCAGGGACAGGGGAGCTCTCAGCCCCAGCATTTT.

This CDR3 reads CASGSTGAGGAETQYF. The CDR3 DNA follows: TGTGCTAGTGGCTCCACGGGGGCGGGGGGGGCAGAGACCCAGTACTTC. This chain links TRBV12-5 with TRBJ2-5; 9 nucleotides align to TRBD2. The V and J ends lost 6 bases and 4 bases, in that order; junction bases with no gene match: 12. There are 16 residues in the CDR3. Germline V gives CDR1 LGHNT, CDR2 FRNRAP.

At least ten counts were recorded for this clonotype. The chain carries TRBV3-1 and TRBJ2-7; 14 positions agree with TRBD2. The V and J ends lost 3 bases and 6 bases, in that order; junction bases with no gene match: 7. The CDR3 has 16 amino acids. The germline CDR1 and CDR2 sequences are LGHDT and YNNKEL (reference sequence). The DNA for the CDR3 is TGTGCCAGCAGCCACGACTCCGGGACTAGCGGGGGCGAGCAGTACTTC. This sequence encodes CASSHDSGTSGGEQYF.

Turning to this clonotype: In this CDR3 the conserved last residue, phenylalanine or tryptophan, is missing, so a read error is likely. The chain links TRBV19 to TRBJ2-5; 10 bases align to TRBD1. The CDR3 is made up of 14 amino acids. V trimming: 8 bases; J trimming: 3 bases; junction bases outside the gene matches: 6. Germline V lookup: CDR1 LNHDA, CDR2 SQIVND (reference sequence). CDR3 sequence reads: CASRRQGAEETQYL. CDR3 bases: TGTGCCAGTCGGAGACAGGGGGCTGAAGAGACCCAGTACCTC.

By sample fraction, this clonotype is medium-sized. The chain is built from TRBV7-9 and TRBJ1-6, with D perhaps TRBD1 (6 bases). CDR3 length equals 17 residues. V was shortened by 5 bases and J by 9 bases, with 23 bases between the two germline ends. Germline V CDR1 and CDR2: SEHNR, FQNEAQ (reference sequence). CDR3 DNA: TGTGCCAGCAGCCAACACGATTTTGGGGGGGCCGGTTCACCCCTCCACTTT. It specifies CASSQHDFGGAGSPLHF.

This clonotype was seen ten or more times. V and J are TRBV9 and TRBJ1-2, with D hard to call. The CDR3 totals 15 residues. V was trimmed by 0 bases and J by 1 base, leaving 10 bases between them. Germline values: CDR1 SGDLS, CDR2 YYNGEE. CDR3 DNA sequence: TGTGCCAGCAGCGTAGGGTGGACCAATAACTATGGCTACACCTTC. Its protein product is CASSVGWTNNYGYTF.

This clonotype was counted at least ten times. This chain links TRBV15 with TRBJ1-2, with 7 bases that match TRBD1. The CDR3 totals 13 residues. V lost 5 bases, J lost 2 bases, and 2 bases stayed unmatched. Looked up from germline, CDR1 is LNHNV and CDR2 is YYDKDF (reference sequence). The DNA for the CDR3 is TGTGCCACCAGCCCGGGACAGAACTATGGCTACACCTTC. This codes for CATSPGQNYGYTF.

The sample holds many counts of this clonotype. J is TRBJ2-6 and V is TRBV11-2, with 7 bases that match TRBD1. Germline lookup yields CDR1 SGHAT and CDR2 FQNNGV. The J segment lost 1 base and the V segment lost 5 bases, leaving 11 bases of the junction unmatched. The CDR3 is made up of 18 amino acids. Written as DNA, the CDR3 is TGTGCCAGCAGCAAGGACAGGCTAACCCTTTCTGGGGCCAACGTCCTGACTTTC. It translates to CASSKDRLTLSGANVLTF.

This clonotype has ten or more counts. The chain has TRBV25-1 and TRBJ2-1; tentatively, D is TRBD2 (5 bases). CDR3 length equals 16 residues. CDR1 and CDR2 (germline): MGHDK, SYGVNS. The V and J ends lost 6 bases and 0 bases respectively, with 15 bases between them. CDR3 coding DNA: TGTGCCAGCAGCGTAGCCGGAGGAGGCTCCTACAATGAGCAGTTCTTC. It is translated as CASSVAGGGSYNEQFF.

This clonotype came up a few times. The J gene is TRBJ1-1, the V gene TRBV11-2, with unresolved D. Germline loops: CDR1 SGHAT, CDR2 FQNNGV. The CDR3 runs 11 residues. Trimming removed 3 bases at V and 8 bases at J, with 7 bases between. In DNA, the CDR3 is TGTGCCAGCAGCTTCCTGGAAGAAGCTTTCTTT. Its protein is CASSFLEEAFF.